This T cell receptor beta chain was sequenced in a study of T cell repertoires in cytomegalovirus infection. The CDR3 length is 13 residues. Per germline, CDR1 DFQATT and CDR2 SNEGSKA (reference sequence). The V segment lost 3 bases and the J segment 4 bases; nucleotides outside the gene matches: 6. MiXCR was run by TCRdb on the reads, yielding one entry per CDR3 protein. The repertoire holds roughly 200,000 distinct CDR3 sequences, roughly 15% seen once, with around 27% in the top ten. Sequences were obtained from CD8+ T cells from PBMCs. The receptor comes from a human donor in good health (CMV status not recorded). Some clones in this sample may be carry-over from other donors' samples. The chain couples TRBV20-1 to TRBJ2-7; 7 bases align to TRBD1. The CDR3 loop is CSARDRRVYEQYF. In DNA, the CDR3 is TGCAGTGCTAGGGACAGGCGGGTTTACGAGCAGTACTTC.